The table lists the clone carrying this T cell receptor beta chain with a few counts. Antigen: not known. In germline, CDR1 is SEHNR, CDR2 FQNEAQ (reference sequence). The CDR3 contains 16 residues. The V segment lost 0 bases and the J segment 4 bases; nucleotides outside the gene matches: 7. Sample-barcoded 5' priming and a J-beta primer mix drove a second PCR of 7 to 11 cycles. Each of the samples gave a minimum of 3 million paired-end reads that contained CDR3. One entry per CDR3 protein, called by TCRdb with MiXCR from the 5' RACE reads. The table shows over 600,000 distinct CDR3 sequences, with 35% to 50% occurring only once. This specimen belongs to a study of blood T cells in healthy people across ages. General study findings and limits: Strong correlation linked observed beta diversity and percent naive T cells.

What was sequenced was blood. The clonotype comes from a man older than 75 in good health. The chain joins TRBV7-9 to TRBJ1-2; 8 bases map to TRBD1. In DNA form, the CDR3 reads TGTGCCAGCAGCTTAGCCCAGGGGGCGGGAAGCTATGGCTACACCTTC. Protein product: CASSLAQGAGSYGYTF.